A selection of T cell receptor beta chains follows, all from one sample in a study of cytomegalovirus exposure and HLA in healthy donors. Generated by immunoSEQ multiplex PCR, the TCRdb table keeps only in-frame clones and is missing some. This sample has tens of thousands of clones; about 95% occur once, and the top ten carry over 2%. The sequencing input was PBMCs. These TCRs come from a man younger than 35 in good health and CMV-seronegative. Each CDR3 is given with its conserved first and last residue. The D gene is left open where the match is weak.

d_gene: TRBD1
j_gene: TRBJ1-5
v_gene: TRBV4-1
CDR3nt: TGCGCCAGCAGCCCGGGGACAGGGGGAAATCAGCCCCAGCATTTT
CDR3aa: CASSPGTGGNQPQHF

d_gene: TRBD2
j_gene: TRBJ2-7
v_gene: TRBV4-2
CDR3nt: TGTGCCAGCAGCCAAGATTCAGGGCTAGCGGGACCCTCCTACGAGCAGTACTTC
CDR3aa: CASSQDSGLAGPSYEQYF

d_gene: -
j_gene: TRBJ1-2
v_gene: TRBV2
CDR3nt: TGTGCCAGCAGTGAATACTTACTTGACAGGAACTATGGCTACACCTTC
CDR3aa: CASSEYLLDRNYGYTF

d_gene: -
j_gene: TRBJ1-5
v_gene: TRBV6-5
CDR3nt: TGTGCCAGCAGTCCTACCAATCAGCCCCAGCATTTT
CDR3aa: CASSPTNQPQHF

d_gene: TRBD2
j_gene: TRBJ2-5
v_gene: TRBV9
CDR3nt: TGTGCCAGCAGCGTAGGGATAGCGGGAGGTGAAGAGACCCAGTACTTC
CDR3aa: CASSVGIAGGEETQYF

d_gene: -
j_gene: TRBJ2-3
v_gene: TRBV7-3
CDR3nt: TGTGCCAGCAGCCAAGGCGGCGGCACAGATACGCAGTATTTT
CDR3aa: CASSQGGGTDTQYF

d_gene: -
j_gene: TRBJ2-7
v_gene: TRBV28
CDR3nt: TGTGCCAGCAGTGACAGTCCCGGGACACTCTCCTACGAGCAGTACTTC
CDR3aa: CASSDSPGTLSYEQYF

d_gene: -
j_gene: TRBJ2-2
v_gene: TRBV5-1
CDR3nt: TGCGCCAGCAGCTTGGCAGGGGATACCGGGGAGCTGTTTTTT
CDR3aa: CASSLAGDTGELFF

d_gene: -
j_gene: TRBJ1-1
v_gene: TRBV25-1
CDR3nt: TGTGCCAGCCATGGGACACTGAACACTGAAGCTTTCTTT
CDR3aa: CASHGTLNTEAFF

d_gene: -
j_gene: TRBJ2-1
v_gene: TRBV11-2
CDR3nt: TGTGCCAGCAGCCCGAGCGGCAATGAGCAGTTCTTC
CDR3aa: CASSPSGNEQFF

d_gene: -
j_gene: TRBJ1-2
v_gene: TRBV9
CDR3nt: TGTGCCAGCAGCGCATCCGCCCTTTTTGGGGGGTACAGCGGCTACACCTTC
CDR3aa: CASSASALFGGYSGYTF

d_gene: -
j_gene: TRBJ1-5
v_gene: TRBV29-1
CDR3nt: TGCAGCGTTGTAGGGGACAAGAGCAATCAGCCCCAGCATTTT
CDR3aa: CSVVGDKSNQPQHF